A selection of T cell receptor beta chains follows, all from one sample in a study of early T cells in non-severe SARS-CoV-2 infection. TCRdb reprocessed the 5' RACE reads with MiXCR, giving one entry per CDR3 protein. The sample records about 75,000 distinct CDR3 sequences, around 10% being singletons. This specimen consisted of whole blood, obtained at baseline. Source of these receptors: an adult who was a healthcare worker with PCR-confirmed SARS-CoV-2 infection or an uninfected control (not recorded which). Both conserved end residues are part of each CDR3. Fields, in order: clone size, J gene, V gene, D gene, CDR3 protein, CDR3 DNA. A D gene is named only where the DNA matches it firmly. Size values are once, few and many counts, or a class for expanded clones, and some rows have none.

>few|TRBJ2-5|TRBV2|-
CASGRGPQETQYF
TGTGCCAGCGGAAGGGGCCCCCAAGAGACCCAGTACTTC
>many|TRBJ2-7|TRBV27|-
CASSFSASYEQYF
TGTGCCAGCAGTTTTTCTGCCTCCTACGAGCAGTACTTC
>-|TRBJ1-2|TRBV3-1|TRBD1
CASSPGAGGFGYTF
TGTGCCAGCAGCCCAGGGGCAGGGGGCTTTGGCTACACCTTC
>few|TRBJ1-1|TRBV27|-
CASRIPGSNTEAFF
TGTGCCAGCCGAATACCGGGAAGTAACACTGAAGCTTTCTTT
>few|TRBJ2-1|TRBV20-1|TRBD2
CSARDQWASGYNEQFF
TGCAGTGCTAGAGATCAGTGGGCTAGCGGCTACAATGAGCAGTTCTTC
>-|TRBJ2-3|TRBV20-1|-
CSASRDRPLDTQYF
TGCAGTGCTAGTCGGGATCGCCCATTAGATACGCAGTATTTT
>many|TRBJ2-7|TRBV20-1|-
CSALGTPRPSNSYEQYF
TGCAGTGCCTTGGGGACCCCCCGGCCTTCAAACTCCTACGAGCAGTACTTC
>-|TRBJ2-7|TRBV29-1|-
CSVEGGYYVKQYF
TGCAGCGTTGAGGGGGGCTACTACGTTAAGCAGTACTTC
>-|TRBJ1-2|TRBV18|-
CASSPPGFDGYTF
TGTGCCAGCTCACCACCAGGGTTTGATGGCTACACCTTC
>-|TRBJ2-1|TRBV11-2|TRBD1
CASSLDRGHNEQFF
TGTGCCAGCAGCTTAGACAGGGGGCACAATGAGCAGTTCTTC
>few|TRBJ1-1|TRBV18|TRBD1
CASSPLQGAAEAFF
TGTGCCAGCTCACCTTTACAGGGGGCAGCTGAAGCTTTCTTT
>many|TRBJ1-3|TRBV29-1|TRBD1
CSVGQGAGNTIYF
TGCAGCGTTGGACAGGGGGCTGGAAACACCATATATTTT
>-|TRBJ1-6|TRBV20-1|-
CSAISGDASPLHF
TGCAGTGCCATCTCAGGGGATGCTTCACCCCTCCACTTT
>-|TRBJ2-2|TRBV4-3|TRBD1
CASSRSGTGGTGELFF
TGCGCCAGCAGCCGTTCCGGGACAGGGGGAACCGGGGAGCTGTTTTTT
>few|TRBJ2-5|TRBV7-9|TRBD2
CASSRWGTSGGGGETQYF
TGTGCCAGCAGCCGCTGGGGGACTAGCGGGGGAGGAGGAGAGACCCAGTACTTC
>many|TRBJ2-3|TRBV5-7|-
CASSLAVRGADTQYF
TGTGCCAGCAGCTTAGCGGTCAGAGGGGCAGATACGCAGTATTTT
>few|TRBJ2-2|TRBV7-2|-
CASSSGGRGTGELFF
TGTGCCAGCAGTTCGGGGGGCCGTGGCACCGGGGAGCTGTTTTTT
>few|TRBJ2-1|TRBV5-1|TRBD1
CASSWTPRTGRQLFPPGEQFF
TGCGCCAGCAGCTGGACACCTAGGACAGGGCGCCAACTTTTTCCCCCTGGTGAGCAGTTCTTC
>many|TRBJ1-5|TRBV28|TRBD1
CASSFTGTGISSNQPQHF
TGTGCCAGCAGTTTTACCGGGACAGGGATATCTAGCAATCAGCCCCAGCATTTT
>many|TRBJ2-5|TRBV7-2|-
CASSSGTLKETQYF
TGTGCCAGCAGCTCCGGGACACTGAAAGAGACCCAGTACTTC
>few|TRBJ2-6|TRBV12-3/TRBV12-4|-
CASSRPFSGANVLTF
TGTGCCAGCAGTCGTCCGTTCTCTGGGGCCAACGTCCTGACTTTC
>-|TRBJ1-3|TRBV12-3/TRBV12-4|TRBD1
CASSQTGLGDTIYF
TGTGCCAGCAGCCAGACAGGGTTGGGGGACACCATATATTTT
>-|TRBJ2-6|TRBV11-3|-
CASSSSGRSGANVLTF
TGTGCCAGCAGCTCCTCGGGACGCTCTGGGGCCAACGTCCTGACTTTC
>-|TRBJ2-5|TRBV6-1|TRBD2
CASSGGLVQETQYF
TGTGCCAGCAGTGGAGGACTAGTCCAAGAGACCCAGTACTTC
>few|TRBJ2-3|TRBV5-5|-
CASSIRTSTDTQYF
TGTGCCAGCAGCATCCGGACAAGCACAGATACGCAGTATTTT
>many|TRBJ1-2|TRBV29-1|-
CSVAGVRGEVANYGYTF
TGCAGCGTTGCCGGCGTGAGGGGCGAGGTAGCTAACTATGGCTACACCTTC
>-|TRBJ2-1|TRBV9|-
CASSVAPDVGYNEQFF
TGTGCCAGCAGCGTAGCTCCGGACGTCGGGTACAATGAGCAGTTCTTC
>few|TRBJ1-2|TRBV5-1|-
CASSLVLTGKAYTF
TGCGCCAGCAGCTTAGTGTTAACAGGAAAAGCGTACACCTTC
>-|TRBJ2-3|TRBV6-5|-
CASSKQGWPSTDTQYF
TGTGCCAGCAGCAAACAAGGGTGGCCTAGCACAGATACGCAGTATTTT
>many|TRBJ1-1|TRBV6-5|-
CASTQGLGTEAFF
TGTGCCAGCACGCAGGGGCTCGGCACTGAAGCTTTCTTT
>-|TRBJ1-1|TRBV11-3|-
CASSGFGDQAEAFF
TGTGCCAGCAGCGGGTTCGGGGATCAAGCTGAAGCTTTCTTT
>many|TRBJ2-3|TRBV9|-
CASSVAPTSTDTQYF
TGTGCCAGCAGCGTTGCTCCAACTAGCACAGATACGCAGTATTTT
>-|TRBJ1-6|TRBV29-1|-
CSIRTGSNSPLHF
TGCAGCATAAGGACCGGTTCTAATTCACCCCTCCACTTT
>many|TRBJ2-5|TRBV25-1|-
CASSDGGRTQYF
TGTGCCAGCAGTGATGGGGGACGGACCCAGTACTTC
>-|TRBJ1-2|TRBV21-1|-
CASSKGGQDGYTF
TGTGCCAGCAGCAAAGGAGGGCAGGATGGCTACACCTTC
>many|TRBJ1-3|TRBV6-5|TRBD1
CASRRDRVTGNTIYF
TGTGCCAGCAGAAGGGACAGGGTTACTGGAAACACCATATATTTT
>many|TRBJ2-1|TRBV6-1|TRBD2
CASSGTSGDYNEQFF
TGTGCCAGCAGTGGGACTAGCGGGGACTACAATGAGCAGTTCTTC
>many|TRBJ2-1|TRBV7-9|-
CASSLEGGGYNEQFF
TGTGCCAGCAGCCTGGAAGGAGGAGGATACAATGAGCAGTTCTTC
>few|TRBJ2-6|TRBV5-5|TRBD1
CASSLSFRDRESSNVLTF
TGTGCCAGCAGCTTGTCATTTCGGGACAGGGAAAGTTCCAACGTCCTGACTTTC
>-|TRBJ2-3|TRBV12-3/TRBV12-4|-
CASSLWGTSTDTQYF
TGTGCCAGCAGTTTATGGGGGACTAGCACAGATACGCAGTATTTT
>few|TRBJ1-2|TRBV7-3|-
CASSLRAGDYGYTF
TGTGCCAGCAGCTTAAGGGCAGGTGACTATGGCTACACCTTC
>few|TRBJ2-5|TRBV30|-
CAWGGVGGGGETQYF
TGTGCCTGGGGGGGTGTTGGTGGAGGAGGTGAGACCCAGTACTTC
>-|TRBJ1-1|TRBV6-2/TRBV6-3|-
CASSSGTQQNTEAFF
TGTGCCAGCAGTTCCGGGACGCAGCAAAACACTGAAGCTTTCTTT
>few|TRBJ2-7|TRBV5-1|-
CASSFRTDPYEQYF
TGCGCCAGCAGCTTCCGGACAGACCCCTACGAGCAGTACTTC
>many|TRBJ2-7|TRBV18|-
CASSQGRDIVLF
TGTGCCAGCTCACAAGGAAGGGACATCGTCCTCTTC
>-|TRBJ2-2|TRBV29-1|TRBD1
CSVTGTGISGELFF
TGCAGCGTAACCGGGACAGGGATTTCCGGGGAGCTGTTTTTT
>few|TRBJ2-1|TRBV5-1|TRBD2
CASSLATSGPPPYNEQFF
TGCGCCAGCAGCTTGGCCACTAGCGGCCCCCCACCCTACAATGAGCAGTTCTTC
>few|TRBJ2-7|TRBV28|-
CASSAPHEQYF
TGTGCCAGCAGTGCCCCACACGAGCAGTACTTC
>-|TRBJ2-1|TRBV11-1|-
CASVLWPGNEQFF
TGTGCCAGCGTATTATGGCCTGGCAATGAGCAGTTCTTC
>many|TRBJ2-7|TRBV5-8|-
CASSSLGRGTPEPPYEQYF
TGTGCCAGCAGCTCCTTGGGGCGCGGGACGCCAGAACCCCCCTACGAGCAGTACTTC
>once|TRBJ2-7|TRBV4-2|TRBD1
CASSRLGQGTYEQYF
TGTGCCAGCAGCCGACTGGGACAGGGAACCTACGAGCAGTACTTC
>-|TRBJ2-5|TRBV5-1|-
CASSLSGLQDTQYF
TGCGCCAGCAGCTTATCCGGGCTGCAAGACACCCAGTACTTC
>many|TRBJ2-7|TRBV29-1|-
CSVDKAGRDEQYF
TGCAGCGTTGATAAGGCAGGGCGAGACGAGCAGTACTTC
>few|TRBJ2-5|TRBV11-1|-
CASSTRGAQYF
TGTGCCAGCAGCACCCGAGGGGCCCAGTACTTC
>many|TRBJ2-7|TRBV12-3/TRBV12-4|-
CASSLAGGSYEQYF
TGTGCCAGCAGTTTAGCGGGGGGCTCCTACGAGCAGTACTTC
>-|TRBJ1-1|TRBV5-1|-
CASSLNYQAHTEAFF
TGCGCCAGCAGCTTGAATTATCAGGCCCACACTGAAGCTTTCTTT
>many|TRBJ1-3|TRBV7-9|-
CASSPQVWRGNTIYF
TGTGCCAGCAGCCCACAGGTTTGGCGTGGAAACACCATATATTTT
>few|TRBJ2-5|TRBV25-1|-
CASSSGNEVGTQYF
TGTGCCAGCAGTTCTGGGAATGAGGTTGGGACCCAGTACTTC
>many|TRBJ1-1|TRBV5-1|-
CASSLVGGAGTEAFF
TGCGCCAGCAGCCTGGTCGGGGGGGCTGGCACTGAAGCTTTCTTT
>-|TRBJ2-6|TRBV5-4|-
CASSPDPISGANVLTF
TGTGCCAGCAGTCCAGACCCAATCTCTGGGGCCAACGTCCTGACTTTC